These 2 T cell receptor beta chains originate from one sample sequenced in a study of cytomegalovirus exposure and HLA in healthy donors (dated by TCRdb to about 2017). Library construction relied on the immunoSEQ multiplex PCR assay. For the multiplex PCR, a mixture combining 60 forward primers for TCR Vbeta segments and 13 reverse primers for TCR Jbeta segments was used. TCRdb stores this immuneACCESS table with in-frame sequences only. Part of the clones is absent; in the studies checked, under half of the shortfall reflects unresolved V genes, and no reason is known for the rest. The table of this sample itemizes tens of thousands of clones. About 3.4% of the sample is in the top ten clones. Sequenced sample: PBMCs. These receptors were taken from a woman in her 40s in good health and CMV-seropositive.

This chain connects TRBV10-3 to TRBJ2-7, with 9 positions matching TRBD1. The CDR3 runs to 15 residues. The V gene end was trimmed by 3 bases and the J gene end by 5 bases; junction bases not matched to a gene: 8. Germline lookup yields CDR1 ENHRY and CDR2 SYGVKD. CDR3: CAISDNRGTGNEQYF. The CDR3 nucleotides read TGTGCCATCAGTGACAATCGTGGGACAGGGAACGAGCAGTACTTC.

The V gene is TRBV29-1, the J gene TRBJ1-1; weak D call: TRBD1 (6 bases). Germline V gives CDR1 SQVTM, CDR2 ANQGSEA. Trimming cost V 2 bases and J 8 bases, with 18 bases left between them. This CDR3 comprises 14 residues. The CDR3, as DNA: TGCAGCGTTGAAACAGGCGGGGGCTTGGGCGAAGCTTTCTTT. It yields the protein CSVETGGGLGEAFF.